This TCR beta chain was obtained from a study of blood T cells in healthy people across ages. Notes on the study in general: Diversity of TCR beta per million T cells declined in a roughly linear way with age.

A note on this clonotype: The antigen remains unidentified.

The length of the CDR3 is 16 residues. J gave up 5 bases and V 4 bases, and 10 bases lay outside the gene matches. Alongside a J-beta primer mix, a sample-barcoded 5' primer served in a second PCR lasting about 7 to 11 cycles. Each CDR3 protein gets one entry after TCRdb re-called the 5' RACE reads with MiXCR. The sample lists roughly 1,500,000 distinct CDR3 sequences, approximately 38% occurring once. The chain uses TRBV12-3 or TRBV12-4 and TRBJ2-1, with 8 bases that match TRBD2. This sequence originates from a young woman in good health. The specimen was blood. The CDR3 sequence is CASSSTGTRRDNEQFF. The CDR3 DNA reads as TGTGCCAGCAGTTCGACCGGGACTAGGAGAGACAATGAGCAGTTCTTC.